Listed below are T cell receptor beta chains from one sample, sequenced in a study of Ad26.COV2.S vaccination and SARS-CoV-2 variants. Sequenced by immunoSEQ multiplex PCR; TCRdb stores in-frame clones only, minus some. The data show about 400,000 clones, with roughly nine tenths seen just once and roughly 3% held by the top ten. The sample was peripheral blood, taken in a trial of Ad26.COV2.S vaccine versus placebo. All receptors derive from a person aged 18-65 years who received the Ad26.COV2.S COVID-19 vaccine or a placebo. CDR3s include the opening cysteine and the closing phenylalanine or tryptophan. D genes are given only for firm matches. Clone sizes are given selectively: once, few, many, or a class where the clone is expanded.

j_gene: TRBJ2-5; d_gene: TRBD2; abundance: once; v_gene: TRBV18; CDR3aa: CASSPLGGGQETQYF; CDR3nt: TGTGCCAGCTCACCACTTGGGGGGGGACAAGAGACCCAGTACTTC
j_gene: TRBJ2-1; d_gene: TRBD2; abundance: -; v_gene: TRBV5-4; CDR3aa: CASSRGGATNEQFF; CDR3nt: TGTGCCAGCAGCCGCGGGGGGGCCACCAATGAGCAGTTCTTC
j_gene: TRBJ2-5; d_gene: -; abundance: -; v_gene: TRBV4-1; CDR3aa: CASSREALETQYF; CDR3nt: TGCGCCAGCAGCCGTGAGGCGTTAGAGACCCAGTACTTC
j_gene: TRBJ2-2; d_gene: TRBD1; abundance: -; v_gene: TRBV6-1; CDR3aa: CASSGGARDSLNGELFF; CDR3nt: TGTGCCAGCAGTGGTGGGGCGAGGGACAGTTTGAACGGGGAGCTGTTTTTT
j_gene: TRBJ1-2; d_gene: TRBD1; abundance: -; v_gene: TRBV19; CDR3aa: CASERGSGQGALGYTF; CDR3nt: TGTGCCAGTGAAAGAGGATCGGGACAGGGGGCTTTGGGCTACACCTTC
j_gene: TRBJ2-7; d_gene: -; abundance: -; v_gene: TRBV11-2; CDR3aa: CASSLLHSSYEQYF; CDR3nt: TGTGCCAGCAGCTTACTACACAGCTCCTACGAGCAGTACTTC
j_gene: TRBJ1-2; d_gene: -; abundance: few; v_gene: TRBV5-6; CDR3aa: CASSLEANYGYTF; CDR3nt: TGTGCCAGCAGCTTAGAGGCTAACTATGGCTACACCTTC
j_gene: TRBJ2-5; d_gene: -; abundance: -; v_gene: TRBV2; CDR3aa: CASGSVPETQYF; CDR3nt: TGTGCCAGCGGCAGCGTTCCGGAGACCCAGTACTTC
j_gene: TRBJ2-6; d_gene: -; abundance: -; v_gene: TRBV6-6; CDR3aa: CASTQTISGANVLTF; CDR3nt: TGTGCCAGCACCCAGACTATTTCTGGGGCCAACGTCCTGACTTTC
j_gene: TRBJ1-2; d_gene: -; abundance: -; v_gene: TRBV10-3; CDR3aa: CAISESTYGYTF; CDR3nt: TGTGCCATCAGTGAGTCGACCTATGGCTACACCTTC
j_gene: TRBJ1-2; d_gene: -; abundance: -; v_gene: TRBV19; CDR3aa: CASMRGTGGYTF; CDR3nt: TGTGCCAGTATGCGGGGGACTGGCGGCTACACCTTC
j_gene: TRBJ2-5; d_gene: -; abundance: -; v_gene: TRBV19; CDR3aa: CASSIGGGFEETQYF; CDR3nt: TGTGCCAGTAGTATCGGCGGCGGGTTCGAAGAGACCCAGTACTTC
j_gene: TRBJ1-1; d_gene: -; abundance: -; v_gene: TRBV4-1; CDR3aa: CASSQLPGRTEAFF; CDR3nt: TGCGCCAGCAGCCAACTGCCGGGACGCACTGAAGCTTTCTTT
j_gene: TRBJ1-4; d_gene: -; abundance: -; v_gene: TRBV2; CDR3aa: CATTYDRNPLIGGKLFF; CDR3nt: TGTGCCACCACTTACGACAGGAACCCGCTTATAGGGGGGAAACTGTTTTTT
j_gene: TRBJ2-2; d_gene: -; abundance: -; v_gene: TRBV11-1; CDR3aa: CASSRFRRAGELFF; CDR3nt: TGTGCCAGCAGCCGGTTCAGGAGGGCCGGGGAGCTGTTTTTT
j_gene: TRBJ1-2; d_gene: TRBD1; abundance: -; v_gene: TRBV6-6; CDR3aa: CASSHLTGTYGYTF; CDR3nt: TGTGCCAGCAGCCACCTGACAGGGACCTATGGCTACACCTTC
j_gene: TRBJ1-2; d_gene: -; abundance: -; v_gene: TRBV6-6; CDR3aa: CASSYEGVYGYTF; CDR3nt: TGTGCCAGCAGCTATGAAGGAGTCTATGGCTACACCTTC
j_gene: TRBJ1-6; d_gene: -; abundance: -; v_gene: TRBV25-1; CDR3aa: CASRDHDGSPLHF; CDR3nt: TGTGCCAGCAGGGATCACGACGGTTCACCCCTCCACTTT
j_gene: TRBJ2-7; d_gene: -; abundance: once; v_gene: TRBV5-1; CDR3aa: CASSPPRSSYEQYF; CDR3nt: TGCGCCAGCAGTCCACCTCGGAGCTCCTACGAGCAGTACTTC
j_gene: TRBJ2-3; d_gene: TRBD1; abundance: -; v_gene: TRBV25-1; CDR3aa: CASSDDLRDRDTDTQYF; CDR3nt: TGTGCCAGCAGTGACGACCTCCGGGACAGGGACACAGATACGCAGTATTTT
j_gene: TRBJ1-3; d_gene: -; abundance: few; v_gene: TRBV23-1; CDR3aa: CASSHSGSSGNTIYF; CDR3nt: TGCGCCAGCAGTCATTCAGGGTCCTCTGGAAACACCATATATTTT
j_gene: TRBJ2-7; d_gene: TRBD1; abundance: once; v_gene: TRBV5-1; CDR3aa: CASRRDRTYEQYF; CDR3nt: TGCGCCAGCAGACGGGACAGAACCTACGAGCAGTACTTC
j_gene: TRBJ1-3; d_gene: -; abundance: -; v_gene: TRBV18; CDR3aa: CASSPFWGGSGNTIYF; CDR3nt: TGTGCCAGCTCACCATTCTGGGGGGGCTCCGGAAACACCATATATTTT
j_gene: TRBJ1-6; d_gene: -; abundance: few; v_gene: TRBV5-4; CDR3aa: CASSSEANSPLHF; CDR3nt: TGTGCCAGCAGCTCGGAGGCCAATTCACCCCTCCACTTT
j_gene: TRBJ2-7; d_gene: -; abundance: -; v_gene: TRBV12-3/TRBV12-4; CDR3aa: CASSLGSYEQYF; CDR3nt: TGTGCCAGCAGTTTAGGCAGCTACGAGCAGTACTTC
j_gene: TRBJ1-2; d_gene: -; abundance: -; v_gene: TRBV5-1; CDR3aa: CASSEGPTPF; CDR3nt: TGCGCCAGCAGCGAGGGACCCACCCCGTTC
j_gene: TRBJ2-7; d_gene: -; abundance: -; v_gene: TRBV10-3; CDR3aa: CAISADYEQYF; CDR3nt: TGTGCCATCAGTGCGGACTACGAGCAGTACTTC
j_gene: TRBJ2-2; d_gene: -; abundance: -; v_gene: TRBV4-1; CDR3aa: CASSQAGGPNTGELFF; CDR3nt: TGCGCCAGCAGCCAGGCAGGGGGGCCGAACACCGGGGAGCTGTTTTTT
j_gene: TRBJ1-2; d_gene: -; abundance: -; v_gene: TRBV27; CDR3aa: CASSYSPTDPYGYTF; CDR3nt: TGTGCCAGCAGTTATTCCCCGACGGACCCTTATGGCTACACCTTC
j_gene: TRBJ2-7; d_gene: -; abundance: -; v_gene: TRBV12-3/TRBV12-4; CDR3aa: CASSLGGGAEQYF; CDR3nt: TGTGCCAGCAGTTTAGGAGGGGGTGCCGAGCAGTACTTC